Below are 8 T cell receptor beta chains sequenced from a single sample in a study of T cells in Graves' hyperthyroidism and ophthalmopathy. It was RNA transcripts that yielded the amplified TCR beta CDR3 regions. A first-round RT-PCR of the TCR CDR3 used the HTBI primer set. TCRdb reprocessed the multiplex PCR reads via MiXCR and lists one record per CDR3 protein. The profile shows about 840,000 distinct CDR3 sequences, about 38% of them singletons. The material sequenced was blood. These receptors came from a man younger than 30 with Graves' hyperthyroidism.

This clonotype was seen ten or more times. The chain recombines TRBV7-2 with TRBJ1-3; no definite D call. Deletions cut 5 bases from V and 10 bases from J, with 12 bases between. The CDR3 is 12 amino acids. Germline V gene lookup returns CDR1 SGHTA and CDR2 FQGNSA. This chain's CDR3 is CASSPLRGTIYF. CDR3 in DNA: TGTGCCAGCAGCCCCCTTCGTGGAACCATATATTTT.

This clonotype showed up many times. V usage is TRBV29-1 and J usage is TRBJ1-2, with D possibly matching TRBD1 (5 bases). CDR3 length: 12 amino acids. V gave up 4 bases and J gave up 2 bases, with 8 bases separating them. The V gene's germline CDR1 is SQVTM and CDR2 ANQGSEA. The CDR3 DNA reads TGCAGCGTTGTCCAGGGCAACTATGGCTACACCTTC. It translates to CSVVQGNYGYTF.

V usage is TRBV7-9 and J usage is TRBJ1-2; D uncertain. CDR1 and CDR2 (germline): SEHNR, FQNEAQ (reference sequence). The CDR3 runs to 13 residues. The ends were cut back, 5 bases at V and 4 bases at J, with 11 bases in the middle. The CDR3 DNA reads TGTGCCAGCAGCCCTCCCGGTTTCTATGGCTACACCTTC. Its translation: CASSPPGFYGYTF.

This clonotype was picked up many times. This chain joins TRBV6-1 and TRBJ1-5; D remains unclear. This CDR3 is built from 13 residues. The germline gives CDR1 MNHNS, CDR2 SASEGT. The V end was cut by 1 base, the J end by 5 bases, with 6 bases between. The CDR3 here is CASSEGADQPQHF. In DNA, the CDR3 is TGTGCCAGCAGTGAAGGGGCGGATCAGCCCCAGCATTTT.

This clonotype was recorded a few times. The rearrangement joins TRBV19 to TRBJ1-5; 9 bases line up with TRBD1. CDR1 is LNHDA and CDR2 is SQIVND in the germline V gene (reference sequence). Trimming removed 1 base from V and 0 bases from J; junction bases left unmatched: 4. The CDR3 spans 17 residues. CDR3 sequence reads: CASSIAVTGGSNQPQHF. The CDR3 DNA reads as TGTGCCAGTAGTATAGCCGTGACAGGGGGTAGCAATCAGCCCCAGCATTTT.

The rearrangement joins TRBV28 to TRBJ1-2; D gene uncertain. V was pared by 6 bases and J by 0 bases, with 11 bases between. Per the germline V gene, CDR1 is MDHEN and CDR2 is SYDVKM. The CDR3 contains 14 residues. CDR3 nucleotide sequence: TGTGCCAGCAGGCCTGGACCCACTAACTATGGCTACACCTTC. Residues: CASRPGPTNYGYTF.

The chain carries TRBV28 and TRBJ1-1, with TRBD1 as a possible D gene (5 bases). This CDR3 spans 11 amino acids. Per germline, CDR1 MDHEN and CDR2 SYDVKM. The V gene lost 7 bases and the J gene lost 7 bases, with 10 bases spanning the gap. In DNA, the CDR3 is TGTGCCAGCACCTGGGGGGGTGAAGCTTTCTTT. Protein sequence: CASTWGGEAFF.

The chain couples TRBV29-1 to TRBJ1-2; D not certain. V lost 8 bases to trimming and J lost 3 bases, with 13 bases between them. The CDR3 contains 12 residues. Germline CDR1 SQVTM, CDR2 ANQGSEA. CDR3 sequence: CSLEELYYGYTF. CDR3 in DNA: TGCAGCTTAGAAGAGCTTTACTATGGCTACACCTTC.